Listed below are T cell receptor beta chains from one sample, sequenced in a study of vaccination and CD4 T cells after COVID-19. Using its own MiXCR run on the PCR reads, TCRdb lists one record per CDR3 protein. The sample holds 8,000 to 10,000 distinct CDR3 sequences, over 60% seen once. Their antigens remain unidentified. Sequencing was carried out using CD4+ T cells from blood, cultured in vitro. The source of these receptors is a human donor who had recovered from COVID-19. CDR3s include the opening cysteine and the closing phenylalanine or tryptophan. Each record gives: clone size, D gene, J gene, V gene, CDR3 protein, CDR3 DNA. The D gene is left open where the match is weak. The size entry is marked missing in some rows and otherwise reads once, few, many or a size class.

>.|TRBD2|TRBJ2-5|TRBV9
CASSVRWEGRETQYF
TGTGCCAGCAGCGTAAGGTGGGAGGGCCGGGAGACCCAGTACTTC
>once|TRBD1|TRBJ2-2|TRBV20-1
CSAGRQGNTGELFF
TGCAGTGCTGGTAGACAGGGGAACACCGGGGAGCTGTTTTTT
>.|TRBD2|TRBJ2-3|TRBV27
CASSSASGVTQYF
TGTGCCAGCAGTTCAGCTAGCGGGGTTACGCAGTATTTT
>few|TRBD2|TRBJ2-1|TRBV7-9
CASSPNGGSGFF
TGTGCCAGCAGCCCAAACGGCGGGAGCGGGTTCTTC
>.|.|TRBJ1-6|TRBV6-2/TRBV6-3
CASSTRQSSYNSPLHF
TGTGCCAGCAGTACGAGACAGAGCTCCTATAATTCACCCCTCCACTTT
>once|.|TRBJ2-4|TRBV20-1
CSAKNLGGNIQYF
TGCAGTGCTAAGAACCTAGGGGGTAACATTCAGTACTTC
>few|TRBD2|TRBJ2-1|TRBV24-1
CATSDHGTSDSYNEQFF
TGTGCCACCAGTGATCACGGGACTAGCGACTCCTACAATGAGCAGTTCTTC
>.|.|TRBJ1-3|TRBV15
CATSRDRSRVHSGNTIYF
TGTGCCACCAGCAGAGATAGATCACGGGTCCACTCTGGAAACACCATATATTTT
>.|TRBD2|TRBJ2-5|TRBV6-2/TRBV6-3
CASSRLAGETQYF
TGTGCCAGCAGTCGGCTAGCGGGAGAGACCCAGTACTTC
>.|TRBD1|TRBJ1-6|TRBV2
CASSQGGTDSPLHF
TGTGCCAGCAGTCAGGGGGGGACGGATTCACCCCTCCACTTT
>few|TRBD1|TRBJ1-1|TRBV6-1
CASQGAVFGNTEAFF
TGTGCCTCACAGGGGGCGGTATTCGGGAACACTGAAGCTTTCTTT
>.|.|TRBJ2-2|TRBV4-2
CASSQASATNTGELFF
TGTGCCAGCAGCCAAGCCTCAGCTACTAACACCGGGGAGCTGTTTTTT
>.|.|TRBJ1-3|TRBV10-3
CAISESGRQDTIYF
TGTGCCATCAGTGAGTCGGGACGCCAAGACACCATATATTTT
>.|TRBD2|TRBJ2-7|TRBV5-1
CASSLAGSGSSVVREQYF
TGCGCCAGCAGCTTGGCTGGTAGCGGGAGTTCAGTCGTTCGCGAGCAGTACTTC
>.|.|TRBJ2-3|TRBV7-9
CASRKTSLTDTQYF
TGTGCCAGCAGAAAGACTAGTCTCACAGATACGCAGTATTTT
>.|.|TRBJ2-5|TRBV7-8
CASSQGELRTQYF
TGTGCCAGCAGCCAAGGAGAGCTGCGGACCCAGTACTTC
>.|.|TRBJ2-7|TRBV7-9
CASSKYPDEQYF
TGTGCCAGCAGCAAATATCCGGACGAGCAGTACTTC
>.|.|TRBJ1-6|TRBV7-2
CASSLEGGYNSPLHF
TGTGCCAGCAGCTTAGAAGGAGGCTATAATTCACCCCTCCACTTT
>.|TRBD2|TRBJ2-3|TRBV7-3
CASSQGGWNTDTQYF
TGTGCCAGCAGCCAGGGAGGGTGGAACACAGATACGCAGTATTTT
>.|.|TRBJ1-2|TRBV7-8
CASSSVTESFYGYTF
TGTGCCAGCAGCTCCGTGACAGAGTCCTTCTATGGCTACACCTTC
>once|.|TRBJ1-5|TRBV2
CASKRGAQKPQHF
TGTGCCAGCAAAAGGGGTGCTCAAAAGCCCCAGCATTTT
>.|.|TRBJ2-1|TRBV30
CAWSLKGGTISSYNEQFF
TGTGCCTGGAGTTTGAAGGGGGGTACGATCAGCTCCTACAATGAGCAGTTCTTC
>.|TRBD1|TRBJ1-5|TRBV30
CAWSWTGGSGQPQHF
TGTGCCTGGAGCTGGACAGGGGGCTCAGGTCAGCCCCAGCATTTT
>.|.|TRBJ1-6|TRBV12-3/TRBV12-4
CASSAPTVNSPLHF
TGTGCCAGCAGTGCCCCGACAGTCAATTCACCCCTCCACTTT
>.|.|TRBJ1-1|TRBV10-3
CAISEPTLNTEAFF
TGTGCCATCAGTGAGCCCACATTGAACACTGAAGCTTTCTTT
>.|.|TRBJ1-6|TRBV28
CASTQGAAYNSPLHF
TGTGCCAGCACCCAGGGCGCGGCATATAATTCACCCCTCCACTTT
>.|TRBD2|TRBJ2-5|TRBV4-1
CASSQPGLADRRETQYF
TGCGCCAGCAGCCAGCCGGGACTAGCCGATCGTAGGGAGACCCAGTACTTC
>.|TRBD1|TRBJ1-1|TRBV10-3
CAISDRGADTEAFF
TGTGCCATCAGTGACAGGGGGGCGGACACTGAAGCTTTCTTT